A selection of T cell receptor beta chains follows, all from one sample in a study of blood T cell repertoires in COVID-19. Data came from immunoSEQ multiplex PCR; TCRdb stores just in-frame clones and leaves some out. The data show roughly 200,000 clones, 87% seen once. Sequenced material: peripheral blood. These receptors came from a woman between 18 and 30 years old who had recovered from COVID-19. CDR3s include the opening cysteine and the closing phenylalanine or tryptophan. The D gene is left open where the match is weak. Size is stated for part of the rows, as once, few or many counts, or as a class when the clone is expanded.

TRBJ2-2 TRBV7-7 NA NA TGTGCCAGCAGCTTAGGGGCAGGGGCGGGTCCCAACGCCGGGGAGCTGTTTTTT CASSLGAGAGPNAGELFF
TRBJ2-7 TRBV6-2/TRBV6-3 TRBD2 NA TGTGCCAGCAGTTATGAGGCTAGCGGGAGCTACGAGCAGTACTTC CASSYEASGSYEQYF
TRBJ2-7 TRBV6-2/TRBV6-3 NA NA TGTGCCAGCAGTTACCGAAGGCGGACAGCTTCCTACGAGCAGTACTTC CASSYRRRTASYEQYF
TRBJ2-1 TRBV4-3 NA NA TGCGCCAGCAGCCAAGTGGTAAGGGGGAGGTCTAGCGGTGAGCAGTTCTTC CASSQVVRGRSSGEQFF
TRBJ2-1 TRBV25-1 TRBD2 NA TGTGCCAGCAGTGAAGGGAGCGGGAGGTCCCATTCCTACAATGAGCAGTTCTTC CASSEGSGRSHSYNEQFF
TRBJ1-2 TRBV5-6 TRBD1 NA TGTGCCAGCAGCTTGGGACAGGGCCGGAGCTATGGCTACACCTTC CASSLGQGRSYGYTF
TRBJ1-5 TRBV13 NA NA TGTGCCAGCAGCTTGGGCCGGGGGGGGAATCAGCCCCAGCATTTT CASSLGRGGNQPQHF
TRBJ2-1 TRBV3-1/TRBV3-2 TRBD2 NA TGTGCCAGCAGCCAGCTGGGACTAGCGGGAGGGAATGAGCAGTTCTTC CASSQLGLAGGNEQFF
TRBJ2-5 TRBV7-6 NA once TGTGCCAGCAGCTCTTACAGGGAAGAGACCCAGTACTTC CASSSYREETQYF
TRBJ1-1 TRBV7-9 TRBD1 NA TGTGCCAGCAGCTCAGGGGGCGCTATCGCTTTCTTT CASSSGGAIAFF
TRBJ2-7 TRBV7-2 TRBD2 NA TGTGCCAGCAACCCTCATGGCGGGAGCTACGAGCAGTACTTC CASNPHGGSYEQYF
TRBJ2-6 TRBV4-3 NA many TGCGCCAGCAGCCAAGATTACGGGTCTGGGGCCAACGTCCTGACTTTC CASSQDYGSGANVLTF
TRBJ1-1 TRBV6-1 TRBD1 NA TGTGCCAGCAGTGAAGCCCCGGGACAGGTGGGCACTGAAGCTTTCTTT CASSEAPGQVGTEAFF
TRBJ1-1 TRBV29-1 TRBD1 NA TGCAGCGACCAGGGGGAGGAAGCTTTCTTT CSDQGEEAFF
TRBJ2-7 TRBV27 TRBD2 NA TGTGCCAGCAGTCTCACTAGCGGGAGCTCCTACGAGCAGTACTTC CASSLTSGSSYEQYF
TRBJ1-5 TRBV5-1 NA NA TGCGCCAGCAGCTTGGGGGCCGGGGGAAATCAGCCCCAGCATTTT CASSLGAGGNQPQHF
TRBJ2-7 TRBV19 TRBD1 NA TGTGCCAGTAGTATATACACCGGGACAGGGGCCTACGAGCAGTACTTC CASSIYTGTGAYEQYF
TRBJ2-1 TRBV5-6 NA few TGTGCCAGCAGCTTGGGTATCGGTTATGAGCAGTTCTTC CASSLGIGYEQFF
TRBJ2-1 TRBV7-3 NA NA TGTGCCAGCAGCTTAACGGCTGAAACCCAGAATGAGCAGTTCTTC CASSLTAETQNEQFF
TRBJ2-7 TRBV27 TRBD1 NA TGTGCCAGCAGTTCACCGGGACAGGGCCCTCTTTCCTACGAGCAGTACTTC CASSSPGQGPLSYEQYF
TRBJ2-5 TRBV19 TRBD1 NA TGTGCCAGTAGCCCAAACGGACAGGGGATATTAGAGACCCAGTACTTC CASSPNGQGILETQYF
TRBJ2-7 TRBV19 TRBD2 NA TGTGCCAGTAGTATACGGTGGACTAGCGGGCCAGCCTACGAGCAGTACTTC CASSIRWTSGPAYEQYF
TRBJ2-1 TRBV11-3 TRBD2 NA TGTGCCAGCAGCGCCCAGACTAGCGGATACAATGAGCAGTTCTTC CASSAQTSGYNEQFF
TRBJ2-7 TRBV28 TRBD1 few TGTGCCAGCAGTTCGACAGGGTCGTTCCCCTACGAGCAGTACTTC CASSSTGSFPYEQYF
TRBJ2-7 TRBV5-1 TRBD1 NA TGCGCCAGCAGCGCCGGACAGGCCTACTACGAGCAGTACTTC CASSAGQAYYEQYF
TRBJ2-2 TRBV12-3/TRBV12-4 NA once TGTGCCAGCAGGGTCACAGCCACCGGGGAGCTGTTTTTT CASRVTATGELFF
TRBJ1-1 TRBV28 NA NA TGTGCCACCTTCAAAGCGGGGGGCGTGAACACTGAAGCTTTCTTT CATFKAGGVNTEAFF